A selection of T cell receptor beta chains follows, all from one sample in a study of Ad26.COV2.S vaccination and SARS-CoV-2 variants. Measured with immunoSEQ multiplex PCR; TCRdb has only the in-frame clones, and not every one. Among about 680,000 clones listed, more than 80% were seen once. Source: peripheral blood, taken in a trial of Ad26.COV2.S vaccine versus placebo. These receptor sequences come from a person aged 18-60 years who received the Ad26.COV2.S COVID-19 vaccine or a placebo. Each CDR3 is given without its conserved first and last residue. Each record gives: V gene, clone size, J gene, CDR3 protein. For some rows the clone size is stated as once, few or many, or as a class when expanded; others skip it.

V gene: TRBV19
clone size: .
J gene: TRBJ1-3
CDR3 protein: ASSIGGSGNTIY

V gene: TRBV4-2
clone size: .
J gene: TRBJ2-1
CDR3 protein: ASSQEGLAGIYNEQF

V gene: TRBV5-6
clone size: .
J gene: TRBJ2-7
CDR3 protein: ASSLYTRRDYEQY

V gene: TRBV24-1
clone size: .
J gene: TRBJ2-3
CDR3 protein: ATSDLGTGLGDTQY

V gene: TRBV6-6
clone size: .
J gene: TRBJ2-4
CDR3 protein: ASSLRGGGAQNIQY

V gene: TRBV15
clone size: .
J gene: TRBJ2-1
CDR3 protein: ATSRGGGTGSYNEQF

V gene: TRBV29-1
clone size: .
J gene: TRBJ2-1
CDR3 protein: SVGTGIGNEQF

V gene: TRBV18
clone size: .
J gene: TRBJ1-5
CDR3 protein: ASSPVRGDYQPQH

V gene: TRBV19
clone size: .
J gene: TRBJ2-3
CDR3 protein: ASSMRTSVSTDTQY

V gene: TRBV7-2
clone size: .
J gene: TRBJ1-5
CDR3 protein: ASSFPGQPQH

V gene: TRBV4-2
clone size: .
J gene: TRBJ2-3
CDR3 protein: ASSQVSGIDTQY

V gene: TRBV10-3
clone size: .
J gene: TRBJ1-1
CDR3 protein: AISGSGSDTEAF

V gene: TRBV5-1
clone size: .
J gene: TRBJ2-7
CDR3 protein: ATASDPGDEQY

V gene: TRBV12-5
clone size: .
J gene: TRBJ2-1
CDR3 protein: ASGPGGEGRNEQF

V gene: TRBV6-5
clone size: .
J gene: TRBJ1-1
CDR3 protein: ASSYSTGQNTEAF

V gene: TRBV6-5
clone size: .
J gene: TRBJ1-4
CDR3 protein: ASSQAAANEKLF

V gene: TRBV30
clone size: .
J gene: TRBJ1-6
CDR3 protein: ACEAGISSYNSPLH

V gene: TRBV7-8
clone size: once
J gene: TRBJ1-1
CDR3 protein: ASSPAASGMNTEAF

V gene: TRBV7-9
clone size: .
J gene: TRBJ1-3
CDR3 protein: ASSSGYWGNTIY

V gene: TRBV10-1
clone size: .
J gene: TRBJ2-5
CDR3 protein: ASSESGTGQETQY

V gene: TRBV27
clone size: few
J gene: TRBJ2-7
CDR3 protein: ASSLGGPTYEQY

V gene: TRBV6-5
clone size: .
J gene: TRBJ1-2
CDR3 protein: ASSYSFGGGYT

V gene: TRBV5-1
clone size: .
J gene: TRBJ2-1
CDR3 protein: ASNFGLAEPLEQF

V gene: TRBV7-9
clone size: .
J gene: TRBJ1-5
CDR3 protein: ASSLGPGNQPQH

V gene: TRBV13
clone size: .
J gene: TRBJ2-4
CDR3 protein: ASSPPGRQENIQY

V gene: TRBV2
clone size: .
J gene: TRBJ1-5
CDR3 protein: ASRSRVQPQH

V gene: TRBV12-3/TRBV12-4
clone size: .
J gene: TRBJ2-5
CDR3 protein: ASSPTGGETQY

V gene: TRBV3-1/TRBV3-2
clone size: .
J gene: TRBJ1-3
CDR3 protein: ASSRTMGASGNTIY

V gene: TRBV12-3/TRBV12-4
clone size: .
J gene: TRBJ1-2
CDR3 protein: ASSRRTGNGYT

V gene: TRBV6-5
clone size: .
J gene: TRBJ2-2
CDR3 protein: ASSYWTGGHTGELF

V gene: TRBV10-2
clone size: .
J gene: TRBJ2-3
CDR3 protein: ASAPVTSTDTQY

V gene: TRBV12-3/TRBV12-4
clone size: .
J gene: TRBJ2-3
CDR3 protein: ASSSRGDTQY

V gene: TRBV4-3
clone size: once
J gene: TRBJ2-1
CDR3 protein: ASSQDRGRRGNEQF

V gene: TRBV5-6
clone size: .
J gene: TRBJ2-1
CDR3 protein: ASSLGGIRSYNEQF

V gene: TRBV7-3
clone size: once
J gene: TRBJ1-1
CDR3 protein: ASSLDRDTEAF

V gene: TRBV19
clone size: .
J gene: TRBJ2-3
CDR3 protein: ASTPSFPTDTQY

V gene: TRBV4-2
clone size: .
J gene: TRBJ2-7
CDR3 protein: ASSRTSGQTSYEQY

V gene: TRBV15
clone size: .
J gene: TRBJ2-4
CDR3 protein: ATSRDAAGKAKNIQY

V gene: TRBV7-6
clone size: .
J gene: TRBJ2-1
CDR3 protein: ASSFSTSGAYNEQF

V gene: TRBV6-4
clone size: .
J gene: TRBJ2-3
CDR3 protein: ASSLTSGGGTDTQY

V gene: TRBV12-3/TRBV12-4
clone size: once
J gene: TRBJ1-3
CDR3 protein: ASRIQEGNTIY

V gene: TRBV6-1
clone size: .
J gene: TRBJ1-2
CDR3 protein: ASSEAVAGLSVGYT

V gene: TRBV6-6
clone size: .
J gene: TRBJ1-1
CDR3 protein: ASSPRGRVTEAF

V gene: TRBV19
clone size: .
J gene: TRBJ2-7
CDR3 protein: ASSSPGHYEQY

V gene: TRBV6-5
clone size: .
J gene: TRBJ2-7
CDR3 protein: ASSPPGREGNEQY

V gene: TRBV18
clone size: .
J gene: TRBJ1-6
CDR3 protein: ASSQRVDRGNSPLH

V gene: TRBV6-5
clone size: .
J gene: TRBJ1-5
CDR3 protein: ASSSGEASNQPQH

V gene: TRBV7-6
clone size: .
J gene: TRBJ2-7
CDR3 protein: ASSLYPLTRYEQY

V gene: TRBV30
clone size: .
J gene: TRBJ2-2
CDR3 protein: AWSSRQPNTGELF

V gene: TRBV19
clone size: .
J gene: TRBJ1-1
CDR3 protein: ASAPLRTTEAF

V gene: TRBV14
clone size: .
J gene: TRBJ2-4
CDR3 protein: ASSQDWGGRNIQY

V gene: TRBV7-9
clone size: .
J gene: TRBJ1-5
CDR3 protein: ASSWGDQPQH

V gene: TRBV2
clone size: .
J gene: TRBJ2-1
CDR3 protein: ASPFGRGNEQF

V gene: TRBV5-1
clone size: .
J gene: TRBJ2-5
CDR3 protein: ASNHRIAGGLETQY

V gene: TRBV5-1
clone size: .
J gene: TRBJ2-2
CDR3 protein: ASSPERLITGELF

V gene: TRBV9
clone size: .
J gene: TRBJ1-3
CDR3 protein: ASSATVSGNTIY

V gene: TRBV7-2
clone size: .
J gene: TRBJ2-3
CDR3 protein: ASSLRLAAGTDTQY

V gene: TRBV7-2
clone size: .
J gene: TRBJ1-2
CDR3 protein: ASSQGQFYGYT

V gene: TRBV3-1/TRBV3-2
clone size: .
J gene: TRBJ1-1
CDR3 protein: ASSQGPGQVSEAF